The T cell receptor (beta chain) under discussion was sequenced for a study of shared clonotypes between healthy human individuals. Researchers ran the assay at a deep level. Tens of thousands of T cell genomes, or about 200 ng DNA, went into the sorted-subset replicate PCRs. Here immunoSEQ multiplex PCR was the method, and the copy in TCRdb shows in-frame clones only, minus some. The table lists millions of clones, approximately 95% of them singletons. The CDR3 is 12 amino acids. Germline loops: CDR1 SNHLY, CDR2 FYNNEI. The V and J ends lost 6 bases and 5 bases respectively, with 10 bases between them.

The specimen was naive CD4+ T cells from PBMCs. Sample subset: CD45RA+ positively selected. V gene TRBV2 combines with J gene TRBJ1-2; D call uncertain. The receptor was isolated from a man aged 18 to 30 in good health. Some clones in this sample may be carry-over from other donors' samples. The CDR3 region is CASRRSVYGYTF. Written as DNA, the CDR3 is TGTGCCAGCAGGCGTAGCGTTTATGGCTACACCTTC.